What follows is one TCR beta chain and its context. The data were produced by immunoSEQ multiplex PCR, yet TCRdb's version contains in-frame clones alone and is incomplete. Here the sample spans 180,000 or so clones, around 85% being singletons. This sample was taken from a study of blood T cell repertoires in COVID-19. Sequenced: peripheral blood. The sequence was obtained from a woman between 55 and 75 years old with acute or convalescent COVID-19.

CDR3 nucleotides: TGTGCCAGCAGCTCTGGACTAGACCAAGAGACCCAGTACTTC. Residues: CASSSGLDQETQYF. The chain carries TRBV11-2 and TRBJ2-5; 7 bases are shared with TRBD2. The CDR3 extends over 14 amino acids. CDR1 is SGHAT and CDR2 is FQNNGV in the germline V gene. With 4 bases clipped from V and 0 bases from J, the junction kept 2 bases outside the gene matches.